A selection of T cell receptor beta chains follows, all from one sample in a study of blood T cell repertoires in COVID-19. TCRdb's table, derived via immunoSEQ multiplex PCR, lists solely in-frame clones and lacks some. Among roughly 90,000 clones listed, 75% to 90% were seen once. Source material: peripheral blood. All receptors come from a man aged 80 or over with acute or convalescent COVID-19. CDR3s leave out the opening cysteine and the closing phenylalanine or tryptophan. The D gene is left open where the match is weak.

d_gene	v_gene	j_gene	CDR3aa
.	TRBV5-1	TRBJ2-7	ASSPNYQPSYEQY
TRBD2	TRBV5-4	TRBJ2-1	ASSTTSGSWLNEQF
.	TRBV5-5	TRBJ1-2	ASSLGTPYGYT
.	TRBV29-1	TRBJ1-1	SVPSLSVTEAF
.	TRBV6-5	TRBJ2-5	AIGGGPAETQY
.	TRBV30	TRBJ1-1	AWTNTLNTEAF
TRBD2	TRBV27	TRBJ2-3	ASRITSGTTYTQY
TRBD2	TRBV11-3	TRBJ2-1	ASSPSAGGSHNEQF
.	TRBV19	TRBJ1-1	ASSMATGTEAF
.	TRBV10-3	TRBJ1-1	AISVVQGSTEAF
TRBD2	TRBV9	TRBJ2-3	ASSVSITGTRGRGVTDTQY
TRBD2	TRBV5-8	TRBJ2-3	ASSLRASGRTDTQY
.	TRBV7-8	TRBJ1-1	ASSEPGHPNTEAF
.	TRBV28	TRBJ2-7	ASSTIATSSYEQY
.	TRBV19	TRBJ2-3	ASNRWSGSTDTQY
.	TRBV7-6	TRBJ2-1	ASSAVNGETYNEQF
.	TRBV7-9	TRBJ2-2	ASRPTRSNTGELF
TRBD1	TRBV18	TRBJ1-6	ASSLQGGVNSPLH
TRBD2	TRBV18	TRBJ2-3	ASSPRLASSTDTQY
.	TRBV4-3	TRBJ1-4	ASSQEENEKLF
TRBD2	TRBV5-6	TRBJ2-5	ASSFVGGGETQY
.	TRBV5-5	TRBJ2-7	ASSLNSYSSYEQY
.	TRBV24-1	TRBJ2-1	ATSDLSSYNEQF
.	TRBV18	TRBJ2-1	ASSPRSSMGGVGANEQF
.	TRBV27	TRBJ1-6	ASSLSGGNSPLH
.	TRBV6-2/TRBV6-3	TRBJ2-7	ASSQQGLYEQY
TRBD1	TRBV25-1	TRBJ2-7	ASRGQGPYEQY
TRBD2	TRBV6-1	TRBJ2-1	ASSEQAGGYNEQF
.	TRBV6-5	TRBJ2-1	VSRTYNEQF
TRBD2	TRBV7-9	TRBJ2-7	ASSLQLAGGYEQY
.	TRBV18	TRBJ2-7	ASSPDSSFEQY
TRBD1	TRBV18	TRBJ1-5	ASSLQRQGIGSNQPQH
.	TRBV4-1	TRBJ2-2	ASSQDRLGVTGELF
.	TRBV7-9	TRBJ1-4	ASSQTAAREKLF
TRBD2	TRBV6-2/TRBV6-3	TRBJ2-1	ASSRLAGVRNEQF